The 5 T cell receptor beta chains listed next were all sequenced from one sample in a study of identical twins. From the 5' RACE reads, TCRdb called clonotypes with MiXCR, one entry per CDR3 protein. The data contain fewer than 550,000 distinct CDR3 sequences, 13% to 15% of them singletons. The data were also submitted as part of a second study, on yellow fever vaccine responses in identical twins.

What was sequenced was CD4+ T cells sorted from blood. The source is a woman between 18 and 30 years old in good health.

The rearrangement uses TRBV6-1 and TRBJ2-7, with D possibly being TRBD1 or TRBD2 (6 bases each). Trimming took off 6 bases at V and 2 bases at J, with 8 bases between the two ends. The CDR3 is 12 residues long. CDR1 MNHNS and CDR2 SASEGT come from the germline V gene. CDR3 nucleotide sequence: TGTGCCAGCAGAAGGGGGGCCTACGAGCAGTACGTC. Translating gives CASRRGAYEQYV.

There are a few counts of this clonotype. The chain joins TRBV9 to TRBJ2-3; 10 nucleotides agree with TRBD1. CDR1 and CDR2 (germline): SGDLS, YYNGEE. The ends lost 0 bases at V and 8 bases at J; junction bases unmatched: 12. The CDR3 loop spans 17 amino acids. The CDR3 DNA is TGTGCCAGCAGCGTAGCGCGAGGACAGGGGGGTACACTTACGCAGTATTTT. Amino acids: CASSVARGQGGTLTQYF.

This clonotype turned up a few times. This chain links TRBV20-1 with TRBJ2-1, with 13 bases aligning to TRBD2. The CDR3 extends over 21 amino acids. The germline V gene encodes CDR1 DFQATT and CDR2 SNEGSKA (reference sequence). V lost 2 bases to trimming and J lost 2 bases; unmatched junction nucleotides: 18. The CDR3 spells CSARPVREGTSGMTPYNEQFF. CDR3 nucleotides: TGCAGTGCTAGACCCGTTCGAGAGGGGACTAGCGGGATGACTCCCTACAATGAGCAGTTCTTC.

The chain recombines TRBV5-6 with TRBJ2-1; 11 nucleotides match TRBD1. The CDR3 has 16 residues. V lost 2 bases and J lost 1; bases outside the gene matches: 2. Germline values: CDR1 SGHDT, CDR2 YYEEEE. In nucleotides, the CDR3 is TGTGCCAGCAGCTTCAGGGACAGGGGGTCCTACAATGAGCAGTTCTTC. This gives the protein CASSFRDRGSYNEQFF.

This clonotype was detected only a few times. CDR3 residues: CASSLQGVHNEQFF. CDR3 sequence (DNA): TGTGCCAGCAGCTTACAGGGAGTACACAATGAGCAGTTCTTC. The J gene is TRBJ2-1, the V gene TRBV7-6; either TRBD1 or TRBD2 may supply D (5 bases each). V was shortened by 2 bases and J by 5 bases, with 10 bases between the two germline ends. The CDR3 is 14 amino acids. Germline CDR1 reads SGHVS; CDR2 reads FNYEAQ.